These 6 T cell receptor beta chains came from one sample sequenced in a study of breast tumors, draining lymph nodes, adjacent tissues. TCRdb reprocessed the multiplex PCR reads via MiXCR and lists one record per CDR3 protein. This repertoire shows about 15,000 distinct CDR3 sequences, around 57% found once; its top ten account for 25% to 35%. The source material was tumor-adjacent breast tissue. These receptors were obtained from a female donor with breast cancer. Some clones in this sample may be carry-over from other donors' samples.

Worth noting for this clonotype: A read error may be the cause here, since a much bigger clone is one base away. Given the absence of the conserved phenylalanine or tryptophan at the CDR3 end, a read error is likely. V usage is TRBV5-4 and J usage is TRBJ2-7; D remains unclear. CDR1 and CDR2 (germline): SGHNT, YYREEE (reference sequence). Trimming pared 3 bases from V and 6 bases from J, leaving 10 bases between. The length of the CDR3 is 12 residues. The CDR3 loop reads CASSWRDSEQYY. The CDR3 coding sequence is TGTGCCAGCAGCTGGAGAGATTCCGAGCAGTACTAC.

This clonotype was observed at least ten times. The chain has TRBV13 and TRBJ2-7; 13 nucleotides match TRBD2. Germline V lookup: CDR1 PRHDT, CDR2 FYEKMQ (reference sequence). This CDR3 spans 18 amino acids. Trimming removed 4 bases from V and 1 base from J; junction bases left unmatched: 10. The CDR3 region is CASSSPGLAGRGSYEQYF. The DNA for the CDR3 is TGTGCCAGCAGCTCCCCGGGACTAGCGGGAAGGGGATCCTACGAGCAGTACTTC.

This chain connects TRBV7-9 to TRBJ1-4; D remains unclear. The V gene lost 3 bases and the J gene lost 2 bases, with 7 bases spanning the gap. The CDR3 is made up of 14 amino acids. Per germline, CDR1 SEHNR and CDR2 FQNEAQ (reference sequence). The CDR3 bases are TGTGCCAGCAGCTTGGTCAGCACTAATGAAAAACTGTTTTTT. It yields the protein CASSLVSTNEKLFF.

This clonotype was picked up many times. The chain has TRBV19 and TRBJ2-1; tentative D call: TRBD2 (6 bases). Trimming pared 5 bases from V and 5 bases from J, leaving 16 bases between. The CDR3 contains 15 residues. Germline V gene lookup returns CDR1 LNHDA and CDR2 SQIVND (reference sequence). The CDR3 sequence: CASSEAGARHNEQFF. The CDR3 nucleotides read TGTGCCAGTAGTGAAGCGGGTGCCAGGCACAATGAGCAGTTCTTC.

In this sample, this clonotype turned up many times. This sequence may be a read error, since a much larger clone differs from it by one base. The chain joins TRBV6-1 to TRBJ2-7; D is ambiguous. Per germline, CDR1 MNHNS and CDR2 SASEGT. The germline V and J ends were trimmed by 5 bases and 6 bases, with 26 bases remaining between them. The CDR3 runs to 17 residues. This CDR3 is CASSRKLPGPGRGEQYF. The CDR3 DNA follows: TGTGCCAGCAGTCGTAAACTACCGGGTCCGGGTAGAGGCGAGCAGTACTTC.

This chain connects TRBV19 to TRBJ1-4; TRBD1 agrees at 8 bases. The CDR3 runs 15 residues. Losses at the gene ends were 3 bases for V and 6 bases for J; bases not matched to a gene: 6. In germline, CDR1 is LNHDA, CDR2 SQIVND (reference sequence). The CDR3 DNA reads TGTGCCAGTAGTATCAGGGGGCGGGTCGATGAAAAACTGTTTTTT. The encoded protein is CASSIRGRVDEKLFF.